This T cell receptor (beta chain) is from a study of blood T cells in healthy people across ages. The study's findings and limits: Diversity was estimated from one million T cells, and these estimates were considered underestimates.

Details on this clonotype: The antigen is not known.

Then a second PCR, running about 6 to 11 cycles, was carried out with a sample-barcoded 5' primer and a J-beta primer mix. A template-switch adaptor that had 12 random nucleotides put a tag on each cDNA molecule. TCRdb analysed the 5' RACE reads with MiXCR anew, one entry per CDR3 protein. Of over 1,500,000 distinct CDR3 sequences listed, roughly two fifths are singletons. The CDR3 length is 16 residues. Trimming shortened V by 0 bases and J by 1 base, and 13 bases separated the two germline ends. CDR1 is SGHRS and CDR2 is YFSETQ in the germline V gene. The study isolated at least 6 million PBMCs from each sample. Extractions gave at least 6 micrograms of total RNA per sample.

The rearrangement uses TRBV5-1 and TRBJ1-2; maybe TRBD1 (6 bases). The TCR was taken from a human donor in good health. The sequencing input was blood. Here the CDR3 DNA reads TGCGCCAGCAGCTTGGGGGTGACAGGAGATAACTATGGCTACACCTTC. This codes for CASSLGVTGDNYGYTF.